The TCR beta chain under discussion was sequenced for a study of CD8+CD57+ T cells in acquired aplastic anemia. Study-level information: DNA recovered from sorted CD4+ and CD8+ cells had a mean of 3.2 ug.

Only patients with CD8+CD57+ cell expansion on flow cytometry were chosen for sequencing. By the time of blood sampling, patients had still received no therapy. TCR beta VDJ and CDR3 profiles were obtained from a genomic DNA template. TCRdb recomputed calls from the reads with MiXCR, one row per CDR3 protein. The sample yields under 200,000 distinct CDR3 sequences, approximately 52% seen once. The study, taken as a whole, reports: Significance was not reached for CD8+ Simpson's diversity between patients and controls.

In its sample, this clonotype was seen many times. Its target is not known. The TCR sequence derives from a human donor with aplastic anemia. The material sequenced was sorted CD4+, CD8+, or CD8+CD57+ T cells (not recorded which) from PBMCs.

The CDR3 region is CSARDAADYEQYF. For the CDR3, the DNA is TGCAGTGCTAGAGATGCGGCAGACTACGAGCAGTACTTC. This chain links TRBV20-1 with TRBJ2-7, with D uncertain. The V end lost 0 bases, the J end lost 3 bases, and 9 bases lay between the germline ends. The CDR3 is made up of 13 amino acids. The germline gives CDR1 DFQATT, CDR2 SNEGSKA (reference sequence).